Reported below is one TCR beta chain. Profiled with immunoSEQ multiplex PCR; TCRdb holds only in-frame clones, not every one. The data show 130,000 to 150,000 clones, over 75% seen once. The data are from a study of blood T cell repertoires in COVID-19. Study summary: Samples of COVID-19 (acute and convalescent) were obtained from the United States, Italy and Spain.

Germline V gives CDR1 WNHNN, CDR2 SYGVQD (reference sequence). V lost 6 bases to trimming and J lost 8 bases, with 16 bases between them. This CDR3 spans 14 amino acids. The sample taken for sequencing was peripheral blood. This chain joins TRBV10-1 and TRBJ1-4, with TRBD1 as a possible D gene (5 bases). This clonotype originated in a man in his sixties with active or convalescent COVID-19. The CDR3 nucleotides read TGCGCCAGCAGGAGGACGGGGGTATTAGAAAAACTGTTTTTT. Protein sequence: CASRRTGVLEKLFF.